This T cell receptor beta chain was sequenced for a study of blood T cell repertoires in COVID-19. Study at large: Collection of acute and convalescent COVID-19 samples took place in the United States, Italy and Spain.

Method: immunoSEQ multiplex PCR; TCRdb's copy keeps in-frame clones and lacks some. The sample carries roughly 94,000 clones, about 79% recorded once. This CDR3 region has 12 residues. The germline V gene encodes CDR1 SGHRS and CDR2 YFSETQ. V was cut by 0 bases and J by 6 bases, with 7 bases left in between. This clone has only one observation. The chain couples TRBV5-1 to TRBJ2-7; the D is unclear. Material: peripheral blood. The receptor's source is a man aged 55 to 70 with acute or convalescent COVID-19. CDR3: CASSLGAGEQYF. The CDR3 DNA sequence: TGCGCCAGCAGCTTGGGAGCCGGCGAGCAGTACTTC.